This TCR beta chain emerged from a study of blood T cell repertoires in COVID-19 (dated by TCRdb to the early 2020s). Background for the entire study: The collaborator samples originated in the United States, Italy and Spain and spanned the acute and convalescent phases of COVID-19. Nearly every sample came with metadata listing a de-identified subject ID, COVID-19 status, age in years and sex. Where available, HLA class I and class II types were obtained from metadata supplied by the sample provider rather than from assay-based typing. The repertoires were made available in a free public database intended to serve as a resource for research on the immune response to SARS-CoV-2. Samples came from the ongoing ImmuneRACE study (first 160 participants) plus 1,254 subjects from 6 global collaborators. Subjects who had been exposed to COVID-19, were actively infected with it, or had recovered from it provided the deeply sampled blood TCRbeta repertoires that made up the dataset. The material from the prospective study consisted of cDNA or gDNA derived from T cells, B-cell-depleted T cells, or PBMCs.

Whole blood was collected in K2EDTA tubes by collaborating institutions according to the institutions' own protocols. For TCRbeta analysis, collaborator samples were shipped as frozen whole blood, as isolated PBMCs, or as DNA extracted from either sample type. The investigation overall reported the following: The quantity of clinical and demographic metadata differed by source and by participant and was supplied without curation.

A word on this clone: Its antigen has not been determined. Base quality data are lacking; no much larger clone is found one base away.

The germline V gene sets CDR1 to MNHEY and CDR2 to SVGAGI. The CDR3 runs 15 residues from the cysteine to the phenylalanine. Left in the record is the CDR3 DNA by itself, 45 bases read in frame from the first base. V is trimmed back by 8 bases and J by 9 bases, and the junction contains 10 bases that no gene match accounts for. TCRbeta CDR3 regions were amplified from genomic DNA using the immunoSEQ Assay, a bias-controlled multiplex PCR. The study's own analysis went as follows. Within the assay, amplification of reference gene primers was used to estimate how many nucleated cells each sample contained. Sequence reads were collapsed and filtered to measure the absolute abundance of every unique TCRbeta CDR3 rearrangement. For each sample, productive Simpson clonality was calculated by taking the square root of Simpson's diversity index across productive rearrangements. In TCRdb, the immuneACCESS table is reduced to in-frame sequences with V and J assigned. These tables do not hold every clone; where another copy was compared, an unresolved V gene accounts for under half, and the others remain unexplained. V and J calls and clone size are given by that table; D and trimming were obtained from the DNA. For this sample the table gives around 190,000 clones, of which approximately 80% were detected only once. About 7% of the sample goes to the ten largest clones.

Rearrangement joined TRBV6-5 to TRBJ1-6; TRBD1 lines up with 10 middle nucleotides. The sample taken for sequencing was peripheral blood. This sequence was found in a human donor in a cohort sampled during active COVID-19. The CDR3 reads CASSNSGQGFSPLHF. The sequence in DNA is TGTGCCAGCTCCAATTCGGGACAGGGGTTTTCACCCCTCCACTTT.